This TCR beta chain was obtained from a study of prognosis after radiotherapy for stage I lung cancer (dated by TCRdb to about 2021). As for the study more broadly: Between April 2018 and early 2019, some 18 stage I NSCLC patients were enrolled in Nanjing, China. Oligometastatic NSCLC after surgical resection of the primary tumor was present in 4 or 5 patients, while newly diagnosed primary stage I lung tumors were present in about 13. All patients were considered medically inoperable, owing to comorbidities in more than 10 and refusal of surgery in seven or eight. The cohort included approximately 13 men and roughly 6 women, with a median age of around 70 years and a range of about 53 to 95 years. Approximately 13 patients had adenocarcinoma and about 7 had squamous cell carcinoma as the tumor histology. Using image-guided IMRT or VMAT, SBRT was delivered in 3 to 5 fractions at a biologically effective dose of at least 100 Gy. SBRT was not combined with any concurrent therapy in any patient. Distant metastases were developed by four of the 19 patients after SBRT, at a median of around seven months, whereas no significant progression was observed in the other 15 patients. Peripheral blood TCR beta repertoires were profiled in stage I NSCLC patients before and after stereotactic body radiotherapy, and the repertoires were related to distant failure. The study sequenced some 38 blood samples from around 19 patients, one before and one after SBRT per patient. Paper-wide results and their limitations: No determination of tumor specificity was made for expanded TCR clones. A decrease in unique TCR clone counts was observed after SBRT (median 10,088 before versus several thousand after; Wilcoxon paired P=0.011). All reported P values were unadjusted for multiple comparisons. TRBV and TRBJ usage frequencies reportedly differed by metastasis status, in two V genes at baseline and in roughly 9 V and two J genes after SBRT. Post-SBRT Shannon entropy and its change from baseline were lower in patients who developed distant metastases; baseline Shannon entropy was not associated with metastases. Limitations of the study included a small cohort and short follow-up, and the study findings need independent validation.

No patient had a history of other malignancies or prior chemotherapy or radiotherapy, and all had node-negative disease on CT and PET/CT. At each of two time points, around 6.1 milliliters of peripheral venous blood were collected into EDTA tubes. Ficoll-Paque Plus density-gradient centrifugation was used to isolate PBMCs. Immediately after collection, samples were stored at -80 degrees C until analysis. After removal of 6 bases from V and 7 bases from J, the junction retains 14 bases not matched to a gene. CDR1 and CDR2 (MNHNS, SASEGT) derive from the germline V gene. From cysteine to phenylalanine, the CDR3 is 15 amino acids long. The read is trimmed to its CDR3 DNA, 45 bases read in frame from base 1. Two rounds of multiplex PCR on genomic DNA were used to amplify the TCR beta CDR3 region. In the first PCR round, primers specific to each TRBV and TRBJ gene were used, and the primer sequences were filed in Chinese patent CN105087789A. Universal primers were used in the second PCR round. The Roche High Pure PCR Template Preparation Kit was used to extract genomic DNA from the frozen PBMCs. The libraries underwent paired-end sequencing with 151 bp reads on an Illumina HiSeq 3000. In the original analysis: Raw reads lacking the multiplex PCR primer sequences were removed with CutAdapt. PEAR was used to merge high-quality paired reads into contigs. By alignment to reference sequences, MiXCR assigned TRB V, D and J gene segments to each contig. To remove sequencing errors, CDR3 sequences were clustered according to base quality and sequence similarity. Shannon entropy, normalized by the natural log of the productive TCR sequence number, served as the measure of diversity. To get clonality, Shannon entropy was divided by the natural log of the number of unique clonotypes, and that result was subtracted from one. Progression-free survival cut-offs for repertoire metrics were chosen using the Youden index of ROC curves, with analyses run in R 3.5.3. TCRdb trimmed the raw reads at Q25, called clones with MiXCR and kept productive beta chains. Each CDR3 protein appears once, grouped with its most common genes and DNA. The authors' filters were not applied to this entry. A total of more than 30,000 distinct CDR3 sequences appear in this sample, about 33% of them only once. Around 35% of the sample belongs to the ten largest clones.

On this clonotype itself: The specificity of this receptor is unknown. No clone much larger than this one lies a single base away; base qualities are absent.

The sample here was PBMCs, taken before or after stereotactic body radiation therapy (not recorded which). This receptor was obtained from a donor aged 50 or older with non-small cell lung cancer. Recombination linked TRBV6-1 to TRBJ1-1; TRBD1 matches 7 bases in the middle. The DNA reads as follows: TGTGCCAGCAGCCCGGGGACAGCCATTACGGTTGAAGCTTTCTTT. Its protein is CASSPGTAITVEAFF.